This T cell receptor beta chain derives from a study of blood T cell repertoires in COVID-19. Looking at the study overall: Material from acute and convalescent COVID-19 was sourced from the United States, Italy and Spain. PBMCs, B-cell-depleted T cells, or T cells were the source of the cDNA or gDNA that made up the material.

Original methodology: Amplification from reference gene primers served as the basis for estimated nucleated cell counts. Here immunoSEQ multiplex PCR was the method, and the copy in TCRdb shows in-frame clones only, minus some. V and J calls and clone size are copied from that table; D and trimming were computed from the DNA. The data show roughly 240,000 clones, roughly 89% seen once. Ages ranged from roughly 18 to 100 years, with residence in approximately 23 US areas. Sequenced sample: PBMCs or T cells enriched from blood (not recorded which). The sequence was collected from a woman aged 25 to 39 with acute COVID-19.

CDR3 nucleotide sequence: TGCGCCAGCAGCTCCGGTCTCGGAGACTATGGCTACACCTTC. Translated, it gives CASSSGLGDYGYTF. The V gene is TRBV5-1, the J gene TRBJ1-2; no clear D. This CDR3 has 14 residues. Germline assignment: CDR1 SGHRS and CDR2 YFSETQ. The V end lost 3 bases, the J end lost 3 bases, and 12 bases lay between the germline ends.